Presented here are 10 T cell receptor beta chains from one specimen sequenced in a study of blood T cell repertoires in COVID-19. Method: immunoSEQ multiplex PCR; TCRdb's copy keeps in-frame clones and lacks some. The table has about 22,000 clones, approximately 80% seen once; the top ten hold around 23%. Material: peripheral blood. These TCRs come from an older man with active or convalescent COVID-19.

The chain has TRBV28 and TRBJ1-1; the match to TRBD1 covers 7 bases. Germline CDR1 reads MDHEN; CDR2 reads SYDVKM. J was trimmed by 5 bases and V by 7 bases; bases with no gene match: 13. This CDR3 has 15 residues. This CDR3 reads CASTPVGRGTTEAFF. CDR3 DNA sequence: TGTGCCAGCACTCCAGTGGGCAGGGGGACTACTGAAGCTTTCTTT.

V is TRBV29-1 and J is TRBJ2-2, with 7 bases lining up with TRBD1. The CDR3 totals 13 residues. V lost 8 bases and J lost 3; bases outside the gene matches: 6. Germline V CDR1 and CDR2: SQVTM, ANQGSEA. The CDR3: CSIRDRDTGELFF. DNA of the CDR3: TGCAGCATCCGGGACAGAGACACCGGGGAGCTGTTTTTT.

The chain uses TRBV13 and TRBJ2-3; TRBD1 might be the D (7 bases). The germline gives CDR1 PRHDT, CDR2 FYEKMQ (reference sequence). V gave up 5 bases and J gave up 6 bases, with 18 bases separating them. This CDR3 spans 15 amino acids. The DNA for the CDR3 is TGTGCCAGCAGCGGCGGGACAGCCAACACGGATACGCAGTATTTT. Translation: CASSGGTANTDTQYF.

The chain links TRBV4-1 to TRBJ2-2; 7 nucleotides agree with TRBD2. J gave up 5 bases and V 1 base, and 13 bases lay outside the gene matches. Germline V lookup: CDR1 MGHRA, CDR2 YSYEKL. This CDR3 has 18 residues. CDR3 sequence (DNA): TGCGCCAGCAGCCAAGCTGATCTACGCGGGAGAGAGACCGGGGAGCTGTTTTTT. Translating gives CASSQADLRGRETGELFF.

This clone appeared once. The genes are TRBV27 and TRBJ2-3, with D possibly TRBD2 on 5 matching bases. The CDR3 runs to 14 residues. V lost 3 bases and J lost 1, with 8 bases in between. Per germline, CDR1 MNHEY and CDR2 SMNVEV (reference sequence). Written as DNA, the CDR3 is TGTGCCAGCAGTTTTCGGGGAGGCACAGATACGCAGTATTTT. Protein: CASSFRGGTDTQYF.

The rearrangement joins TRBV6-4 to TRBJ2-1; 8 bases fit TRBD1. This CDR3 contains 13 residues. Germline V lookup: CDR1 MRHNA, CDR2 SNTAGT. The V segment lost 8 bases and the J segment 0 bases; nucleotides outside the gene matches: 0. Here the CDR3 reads CASGTGSYNEQFF. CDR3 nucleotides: TGTGCCAGCGGGACAGGCTCCTACAATGAGCAGTTCTTC.

CDR3 in amino acids: CASSPRGALSYNEQFF. The CDR3 region has the DNA TGTGCCAGCAGCCCACGGGGGGCCCTCTCCTACAATGAGCAGTTCTTC. The V call is TRBV7-2, the J call TRBJ2-1, with D perhaps matching TRBD2 (7 bases). CDR3 size: 16 residues. Germline CDR1 SGHTA, CDR2 FQGNSA. The V end was cut by 5 bases, the J end by 0 bases, with 14 bases between.

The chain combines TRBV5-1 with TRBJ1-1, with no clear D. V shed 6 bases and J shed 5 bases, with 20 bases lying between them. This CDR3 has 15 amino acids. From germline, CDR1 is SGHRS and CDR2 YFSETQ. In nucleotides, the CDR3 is TGCGCCAGCATGGATACCGGGTCCCCGAGGACTGAAGCTTTCTTT. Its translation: CASMDTGSPRTEAFF.

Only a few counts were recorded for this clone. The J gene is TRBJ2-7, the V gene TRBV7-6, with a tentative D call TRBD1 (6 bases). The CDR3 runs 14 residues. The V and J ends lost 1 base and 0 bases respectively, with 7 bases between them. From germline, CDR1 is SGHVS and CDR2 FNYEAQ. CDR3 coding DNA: TGTGCCAGCAGCTTAGGGACAGTCTCCTACGAGCAGTACTTC. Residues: CASSLGTVSYEQYF.

The CDR3 is CATSEGTGFNYGYTF. For the CDR3, the DNA is TGTGCCACCAGTGAGGGGACAGGGTTTAACTATGGCTACACCTTC. The chain uses TRBV24-1 and TRBJ1-2; TRBD1 agrees at 9 bases. Germline trimming cut 4 bases from V and 1 base from J; bases unmatched to any gene: 3. CDR3 size: 15 residues. Germline V CDR1 and CDR2: KGHDR, SFDVKD.